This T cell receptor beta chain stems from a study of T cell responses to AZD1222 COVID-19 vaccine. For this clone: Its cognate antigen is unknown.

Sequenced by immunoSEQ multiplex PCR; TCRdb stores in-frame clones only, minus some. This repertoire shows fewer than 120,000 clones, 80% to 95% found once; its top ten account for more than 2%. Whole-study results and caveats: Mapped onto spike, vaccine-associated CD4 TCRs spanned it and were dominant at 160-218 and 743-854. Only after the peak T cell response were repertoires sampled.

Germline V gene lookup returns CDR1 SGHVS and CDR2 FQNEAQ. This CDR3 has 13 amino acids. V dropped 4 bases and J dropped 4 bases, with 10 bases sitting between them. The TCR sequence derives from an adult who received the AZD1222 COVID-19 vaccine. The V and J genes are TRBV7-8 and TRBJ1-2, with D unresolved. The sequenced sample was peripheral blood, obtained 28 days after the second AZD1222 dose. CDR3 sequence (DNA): TGTGCCAGCAGCTGGACCCCGGCCTATGGCTACACCTTC. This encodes CASSWTPAYGYTF.